This is a list of T cell receptor beta chains from one sample in a study of identical twins. TCRdb fed the 5' RACE reads into MiXCR, producing one record per CDR3 protein. The sample lists hundreds of thousands of distinct CDR3 sequences; around a sixth were seen once. This sample also belongs to another study, concerning T cells expressing NK-cell markers.

Sequencing was carried out using PBMCs. The receptors were sampled from a woman under 30 in good health. The conserved cysteine and the conserved F or W are not part of the CDR3 here. The order of the fields is V gene, clone size, CDR3 length, J gene, D gene, CDR3 protein. The D gene is left open where the match is weak. Clone size appears in some rows only: once, few, many, or a class for an expanded clone.

TRBV25-1	-	11	TRBJ2-2	-	ASSEGTTGELF
TRBV4-1	-	14	TRBJ1-5	TRBD1	ASSQEVTGGFQPQH
TRBV20-1	-	14	TRBJ2-1	-	SARGSGQTSYNEQF
TRBV5-6	-	9	TRBJ2-5	-	ASSSRQREY
TRBV20-1	few	11	TRBJ1-1	TRBD1	SATGTGISEAF
TRBV7-2	-	13	TRBJ2-2	-	ASSLRGTQSGELF
TRBV12-3/TRBV12-4	few	11	TRBJ2-3	-	ASRLEAPDTQY
TRBV12-3/TRBV12-4	many	10	TRBJ2-1	-	ASTSFINEQF
TRBV20-1	-	12	TRBJ1-2	TRBD1	SADVRDRGLGYT
TRBV7-2	many	12	TRBJ2-7	-	ASSLAYGSPEQY
TRBV5-1	-	12	TRBJ2-3	-	ASSGQAAPDTQY
TRBV10-3	-	12	TRBJ2-7	-	ATSPGLATYEQY
TRBV29-1	-	14	TRBJ2-1	TRBD2	SVKPPTSGSPNEQF
TRBV5-1	many	11	TRBJ1-1	-	ASSYLPDGEAF
TRBV7-9	-	11	TRBJ2-7	-	ASSLVADGEQY
TRBV5-1	-	15	TRBJ2-1	TRBD2	ASSSLAGAAGGNEQF
TRBV20-1	-	10	TRBJ2-5	-	SARHTRETQY
TRBV5-1	-	14	TRBJ2-3	TRBD2	ASSTPTSGRADTQY
TRBV12-3/TRBV12-4	few	12	TRBJ2-7	-	ASRSEQGLNEQY
TRBV5-1	-	10	TRBJ2-7	-	ASSFDIHEQY
TRBV27	-	14	TRBJ2-1	TRBD2	ASSLSGTTWGNEQF
TRBV12-3/TRBV12-4	-	11	TRBJ1-1	-	ASSLALNSEAF
TRBV6-4	few	16	TRBJ1-3	-	ASSPRVRGGGLVNTIY
TRBV20-1	-	11	TRBJ2-3	-	SATWPGSDTQY
TRBV7-8	many	11	TRBJ1-6	TRBD1	ASRRGRRSPLH
TRBV20-1	few	10	TRBJ2-7	TRBD2	SAAAAGNEQY
TRBV9	few	12	TRBJ1-1	-	ASSISPGRSEAF
TRBV27	-	14	TRBJ2-1	TRBD2	ASSLWVGGNRHEQF
TRBV20-1	-	11	TRBJ2-5	-	SASRTNQETQY
TRBV12-3/TRBV12-4	many	9	TRBJ2-3	-	ASSLQGTQY
TRBV7-9	-	15	TRBJ2-5	-	ASSAADGFYDQETQY
TRBV5-4	few	12	TRBJ2-3	-	ASSFRRATDTQY
TRBV10-3	-	10	TRBJ2-3	-	AISDSRDTQY
TRBV20-1	-	9	TRBJ2-7	-	SASLYYEQY